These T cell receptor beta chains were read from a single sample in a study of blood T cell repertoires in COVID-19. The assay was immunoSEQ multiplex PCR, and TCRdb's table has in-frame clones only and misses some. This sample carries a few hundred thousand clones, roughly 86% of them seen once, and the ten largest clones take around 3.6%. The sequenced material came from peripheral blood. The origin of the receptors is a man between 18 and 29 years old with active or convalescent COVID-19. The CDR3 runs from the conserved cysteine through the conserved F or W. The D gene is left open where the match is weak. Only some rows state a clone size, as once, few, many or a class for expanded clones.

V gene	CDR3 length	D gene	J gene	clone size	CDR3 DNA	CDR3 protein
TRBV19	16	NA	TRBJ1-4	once	TGTGCCAGTAGTACGCAAACAGGGACGGGTAATGAAAAACTGTTTTTT	CASSTQTGTGNEKLFF
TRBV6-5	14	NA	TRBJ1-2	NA	TGTGCCAGCAGCCTAACGGTCGCGGACTATGGCTACACCTTC	CASSLTVADYGYTF
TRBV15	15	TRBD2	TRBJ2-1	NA	TGTGCCACCAGCAGAGTTGGTCGGGGGGACAATGAGCAGTTCTTC	CATSRVGRGDNEQFF
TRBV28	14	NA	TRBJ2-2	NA	TGTGCCAGCAGTTGGACTTCGATGGGCGGGGAGCTGTTTTTT	CASSWTSMGGELFF
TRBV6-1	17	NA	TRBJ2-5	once	TGTGCCAGCAGTGCCTTGGGCCTCGGGGTTGGCGGAGAGACCCAGTACTTC	CASSALGLGVGGETQYF
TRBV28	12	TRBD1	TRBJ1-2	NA	TGTGCCAGCAGTATGACAGGGAGGGGCTACACCTTC	CASSMTGRGYTF
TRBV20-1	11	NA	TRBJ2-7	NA	TGCAGTGCTCCCAGAGGGTTCGAGCAGTACTTC	CSAPRGFEQYF
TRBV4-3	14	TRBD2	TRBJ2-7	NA	TGCGCCAGCAGCCTAGGAGCGGGAACTTACGAGCAGTACTTC	CASSLGAGTYEQYF
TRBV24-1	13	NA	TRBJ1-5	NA	TGTGCCACCAGGGCAGGGGGCAATCAGCCCCAGCATTTT	CATRAGGNQPQHF
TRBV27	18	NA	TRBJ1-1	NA	TGTGCCAGCAGTTTAAATGTGGTTGGTGGACACCTGAACACTGAAGCTTTCTTT	CASSLNVVGGHLNTEAFF
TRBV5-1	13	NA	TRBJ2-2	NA	TGCGCCAGCAGCTACGAAATCAGCGGGGAGCTGTTTTTT	CASSYEISGELFF
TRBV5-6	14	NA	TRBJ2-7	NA	TGTGCCAGCGTTTACCGCGACAGCTCCTACGAGCAGTACTTC	CASVYRDSSYEQYF
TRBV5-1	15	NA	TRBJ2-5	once	TGCGCCAGCAGCCCCGGCGGCAGGGAGGATGAGACCCAGTACTTC	CASSPGGREDETQYF
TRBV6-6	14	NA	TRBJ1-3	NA	TGTGCCAGCAGAGTACAGGGTTCGGGAAACACCATATATTTT	CASRVQGSGNTIYF
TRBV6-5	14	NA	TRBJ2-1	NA	TGTGCCAGCGCGGTTATCGGCTCCTACAATGAGCAGTTCTTC	CASAVIGSYNEQFF
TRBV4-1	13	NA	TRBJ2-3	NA	TGCGCCAGCCTAGGGGTCAGCACAGATACGCAGTATTTT	CASLGVSTDTQYF
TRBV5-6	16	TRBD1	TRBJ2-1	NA	TGTGCCAGCAGCTATTGGGGGACAGGCTCTTCGAATGAGCAGTTCTTC	CASSYWGTGSSNEQFF
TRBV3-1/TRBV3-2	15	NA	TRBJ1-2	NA	TGTGCCAGCAGCCAGGCAGGGGTCCTTACCGATGGCTACACCTTC	CASSQAGVLTDGYTF
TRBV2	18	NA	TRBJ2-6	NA	TGTGCCAGCAGTGAACGACTTGGAGGGTTTTCTGGGGCCAACGTCCTGACTTTC	CASSERLGGFSGANVLTF
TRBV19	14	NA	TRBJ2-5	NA	TGTGCCAGTAGTGTTGGTTCGGGTTCGGAGACCCAGTACTTC	CASSVGSGSETQYF
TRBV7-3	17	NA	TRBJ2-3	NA	TGTGCCAGCAGCTTAAACCCCGGCGGGCCTAGCACAGATACGCAGTATTTT	CASSLNPGGPSTDTQYF
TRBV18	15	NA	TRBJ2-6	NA	TGTGCCAGCTCACCCCAGGGTCCTGGGGCCAACGTCCTGACTTTC	CASSPQGPGANVLTF
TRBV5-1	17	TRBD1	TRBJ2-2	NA	TGCGCCAGCAGCTCATCCCCGGGACAGGAGAACACCGGGGAGCTGTTTTTT	CASSSSPGQENTGELFF
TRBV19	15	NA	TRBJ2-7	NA	TGTGCCAGTAGTATATGGGGGGGCCCGAGGTCCGAGCAGTACTTC	CASSIWGGPRSEQYF
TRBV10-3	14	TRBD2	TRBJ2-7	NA	TGTGCCATCAGCGAAGGGACTAAAAATTACGAGCAGTACTTC	CAISEGTKNYEQYF
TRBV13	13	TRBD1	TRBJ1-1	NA	TGTGCCAGCACTAAACGGGGACAGGGAGGCGCTTTCTTT	CASTKRGQGGAFF
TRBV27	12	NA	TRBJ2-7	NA	TGTGCCAGCAGAGCGGCTAATTACGAGCAGTACTTC	CASRAANYEQYF
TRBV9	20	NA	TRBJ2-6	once	TGTGCCAGCAGCGTAGAAGGAACAGCCCAAGGTCGCTCTGGGGCCAACGTCCTGACTTTC	CASSVEGTAQGRSGANVLTF
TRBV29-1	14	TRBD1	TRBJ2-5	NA	TGCAGCGTTGTAGGGGGCGAAGGCCAAGAGACCCAGTACTTC	CSVVGGEGQETQYF
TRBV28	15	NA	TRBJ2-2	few	TGTGCCAGCAGTTTCTGGCGGGGTAACACCGGGGAGCTGTTTTTT	CASSFWRGNTGELFF
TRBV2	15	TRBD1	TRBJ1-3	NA	TGTGCCAGCAGTGGGACGGGACAGGGCGGAAACACCATATATTTT	CASSGTGQGGNTIYF
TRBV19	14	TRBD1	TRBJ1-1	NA	TGTGCCAGTAGCCGACAGGGGGTGAACACTGAAGCTTTCTTT	CASSRQGVNTEAFF
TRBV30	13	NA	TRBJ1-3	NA	TGTGCCTGGAGTACAGGATCTGGAAACACCATATATTTT	CAWSTGSGNTIYF
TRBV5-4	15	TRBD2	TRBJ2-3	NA	TGTGCCAGCAACATTGTTGGCGGGGGGACAGATACGCAGTATTTT	CASNIVGGGTDTQYF
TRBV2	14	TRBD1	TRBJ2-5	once	TGTGCCAGCGGACGAGTGGGACAGCCAGAGACCCAGTACTTC	CASGRVGQPETQYF
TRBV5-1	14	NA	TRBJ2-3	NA	TGCGCCAGCAGCCAATGGAGAGGCACAGATACGCAGTATTTT	CASSQWRGTDTQYF
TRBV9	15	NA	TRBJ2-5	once	TGTGCCAGCAGCGTAGGGGCAGGGGACCAAGAGACCCAGTACTTC	CASSVGAGDQETQYF
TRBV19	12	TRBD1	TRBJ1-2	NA	TGTGCCACCGCGGGACAGGGCTATGGCTACACCTTC	CATAGQGYGYTF
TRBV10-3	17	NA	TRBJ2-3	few	TGTGCCATCAGTGAGCCATACGGTCGGGAGTCCACAGATACGCAGTATTTT	CAISEPYGRESTDTQYF
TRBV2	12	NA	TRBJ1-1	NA	TGTGCCAGCACAGGCCCGAACACTGAAGCTTTCTTT	CASTGPNTEAFF